These T cell receptor beta chains were read from a single sample in a study of T cell repertoires in cytomegalovirus infection. TCRdb re-analysed the reads in MiXCR, keeping a single row per CDR3 protein. The data show 830,000 or so distinct CDR3 sequences, 32% seen once. No antigens are known for them. The material sequenced was cultured CD8+ T cells from PBMCs, taken from culture after CMV antigen stimulation. These TCRs come from a human donor in good health (CMV status not recorded). Some clones in this sample may be carry-over from other donors' samples. Each CDR3 is given with its conserved first and last residue. A D gene is named only where the DNA matches it firmly.

V	J	D	CDR3
TRBV7-6	TRBJ2-3	TRBD1	CASSPDRGPDTQYF
TRBV7-8	TRBJ1-1	TRBD1	CASSSAPGQGIFNTEAFF
TRBV2	TRBJ2-1	TRBD2	CASSVLSGGAQYNEQFF
TRBV19	TRBJ1-1	-	CASRVDRDKLNTEAFF
TRBV7-9	TRBJ2-7	TRBD1	CASSLAFRTGHTYEQYF
TRBV11-2	TRBJ2-5	TRBD2	CAIGLAGSQETQYF
TRBV4-2	TRBJ1-3	TRBD1	CASSPGQISGNTIYF
TRBV6-1	TRBJ2-5	TRBD1	CVSRETGIETQYF
TRBV19	TRBJ2-1	-	CASKKTVYNEQFF
TRBV6-5	TRBJ2-1	-	CASSYGAPGGYNEQFF
TRBV2	TRBJ1-5	TRBD1	CASTGTGPNQPQHF
TRBV7-6	TRBJ2-7	-	CASSPPGTSYEQYF
TRBV6-5	TRBJ1-5	TRBD1	CASSYSTGADQPQHF
TRBV28	TRBJ1-2	TRBD1	CASSLYRTGYGYTF
TRBV7-2	TRBJ1-3	TRBD1	CASSFQGAGNTIYF
TRBV7-2	TRBJ1-3	-	CASSLVAGEGNTIYF
TRBV11-2	TRBJ2-1	-	CASSFSYPYNEQFF
TRBV7-8	TRBJ2-2	-	CASSPVSNFLPADTGELFF
TRBV27	TRBJ1-2	-	CASRRGAGYGYTF
TRBV7-9	TRBJ1-2	TRBD1	CASSSTGARNYGYTF
TRBV4-1	TRBJ1-3	-	CASSQDRGSSKTGNTIYF
TRBV7-1	TRBJ2-3	-	CASSSQGLTDTQYF
TRBV7-6	TRBJ2-6	-	CASSLAAEDFSGANVLTF
TRBV18	TRBJ1-2	TRBD1	CASSPDGTGAGYTF
TRBV19	TRBJ1-6	-	CASSTQLRDSPLHF
TRBV12-3/TRBV12-4	TRBJ1-5	-	CASSLAGRYSNQPQHF
TRBV27	TRBJ2-1	TRBD2	CATTQIAGSYNEQFF
TRBV19	TRBJ2-1	-	CTTLVAYNEQFF
TRBV6-6	TRBJ1-2	TRBD1	CTSTTDREEGYGYTF
TRBV6-6	TRBJ2-2	-	CASSYPEGGPDTGELFF
TRBV7-2	TRBJ2-3	-	CASSSNRPQRLVGSTDTQYF
TRBV7-2	TRBJ2-7	TRBD2	CASSPGLAGGPSSYEQYF
TRBV24-1	TRBJ1-2	TRBD1	CATSDLTGDGYTF
TRBV7-2	TRBJ2-7	TRBD2	CASSLGTSRSEQYF
TRBV19	TRBJ1-5	-	CASSIGWGGIQPQHF
TRBV11-2	TRBJ1-2	-	CASSLWAGDGYTF
TRBV4-1	TRBJ2-1	-	CASSRGLYNEQFF
TRBV6-5	TRBJ2-7	-	CASRYPNRDSYYEQYF
TRBV6-5	TRBJ1-2	-	CASSYSFQLRGDGYTF
TRBV4-1	TRBJ1-1	-	CASSQDRMNTEAFF